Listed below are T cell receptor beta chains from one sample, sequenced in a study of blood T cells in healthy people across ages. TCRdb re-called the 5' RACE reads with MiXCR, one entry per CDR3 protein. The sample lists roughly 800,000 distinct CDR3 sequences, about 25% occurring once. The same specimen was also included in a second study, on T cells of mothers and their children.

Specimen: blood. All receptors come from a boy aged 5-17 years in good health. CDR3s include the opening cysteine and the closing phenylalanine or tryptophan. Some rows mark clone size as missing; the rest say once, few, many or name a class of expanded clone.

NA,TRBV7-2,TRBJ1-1,CASSLGQKPLNTEAFF
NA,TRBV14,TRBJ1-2,CASSHYSGTGDYGYTF
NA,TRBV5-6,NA,CASSLARGQGLRNEQYF
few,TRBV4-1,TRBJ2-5,CASSQEGRTSVAQYF
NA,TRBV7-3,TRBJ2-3,CASSSQGYTQYF
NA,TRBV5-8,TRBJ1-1,CASSLVLSAGRGTEAFF
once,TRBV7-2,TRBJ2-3,CASSLNPGATDTQYF
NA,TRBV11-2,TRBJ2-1,CASSLGLLTYNEQFF
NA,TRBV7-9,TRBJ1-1,CASSHPLGGTMNTEAFF
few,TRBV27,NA,CASSLSRQGSSYEQYF
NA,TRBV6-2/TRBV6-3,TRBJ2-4,CASSPWDRLAKNIQYF
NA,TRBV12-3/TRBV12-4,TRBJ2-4,CASSYRLAKNIQYF
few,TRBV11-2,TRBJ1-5,CASSPGHSGNQPQHF
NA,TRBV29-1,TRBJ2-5,CSVGRRLGETQYF
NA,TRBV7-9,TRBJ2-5,CASSRTEWETQYF
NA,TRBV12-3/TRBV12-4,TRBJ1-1,CASRGDWTEAFF
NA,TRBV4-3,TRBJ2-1,CASSPSGAGYPYNEQFF
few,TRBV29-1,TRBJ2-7,CSVGQEVAYEQYF
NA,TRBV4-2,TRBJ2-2,CASSQGSDTGELFF
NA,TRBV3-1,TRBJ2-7,CASSQITGTRLYEQYF
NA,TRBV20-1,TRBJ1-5,CSAIGRQHNQPQHF
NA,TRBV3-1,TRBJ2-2,CASSPTSGVTGELFF
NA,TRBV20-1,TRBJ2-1,CSAILGGWDEQFF
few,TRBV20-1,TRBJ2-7,CSVKRELYEQYF
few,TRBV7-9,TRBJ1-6,CASSSDNSPLHF
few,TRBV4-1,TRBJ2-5,CANSRQYQETQYF
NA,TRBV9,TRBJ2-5,CASSVAQGWEETQYF
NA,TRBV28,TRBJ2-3,CASSSWTSGGSDTQYF
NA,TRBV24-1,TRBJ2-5,CATSDLGTGEETQYF
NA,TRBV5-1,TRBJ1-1,CASSSWDRGPEAFF
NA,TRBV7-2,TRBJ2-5,CASSPSRGRTGETQYF
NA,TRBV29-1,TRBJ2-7,CSVELGTSGRFDEQYF
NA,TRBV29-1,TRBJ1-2,CSVERLVEGYTF